This T cell receptor beta chain was sequenced during a study of blood T cells in healthy people across ages. Staff drew 9 to 10 milliliters of peripheral blood from each donor. J lost 3 bases, V lost 5 bases, and 6 bases had no gene match. The CDR3 totals 15 residues. Using a J-beta primer mix together with a sample-barcoded 5' primer, a second PCR was run for about 7 to 12 cycles. TCRdb re-analysed the 5' RACE reads in MiXCR, keeping a single row per CDR3 protein. The table has over 950,000 distinct CDR3 sequences, around two fifths seen once. This clonotype was seen at least ten times. The sample comprised blood. The clonotype originates from a young man in good health. The V gene is TRBV12-3 or TRBV12-4, the J gene TRBJ1-5; 8 nucleotides align to TRBD1. CDR3 in amino acids: CASSQTGGTNQPQHF. The CDR3 nucleotides read TGTGCCAGCAGTCAAACAGGGGGTACCAATCAGCCCCAGCATTTT.